One and the same sample provided the 7 T cell receptor beta chains below, sequenced in a study of blood T cell repertoires in COVID-19 (TCRdb year 2020). The library was made by the immunoSEQ multiplex PCR assay. Held by TCRdb, this immuneACCESS table contains in-frame sequences only and omits some clones. Under half of the omission traces to an unresolved V gene where checked; the cause of the rest is unknown. The sample has almost 95,000 clones on record, 55% to 80% of them singletons. Around 24% of the sample lies in the top ten. The specimen was peripheral blood. Every receptor here comes from a woman in her sixties or seventies in a cohort sampled during active or convalescent COVID-19.

This chain joins TRBV5-6 and TRBJ1-2, with 8 bases identical to TRBD1. The CDR3 is 15 amino acids. V lost 1 base and J lost 4; bases outside the gene matches: 6. Germline V gene lookup returns CDR1 SGHDT and CDR2 YYEEEE. For the CDR3, the DNA is TGTGCCAGCAGCTTGTGGACAGGGCCTAGCTATGGCTACACCTTC. Translating gives CASSLWTGPSYGYTF. The full variable domain, its missing parts supplied by reference TRBV5-6 and TRBJ1-2, is DAGVTQSPTHLIKTRGQQVTLRCSPKSGHDTVSWYQQALGQGPQFIFQYYEEEERQRGNFPDRFSGHQFPNYSSELNVNALLLGDSALYLCASSLWTGPSYGYTFGSGTRLTVV.

The chain recombines TRBV3-1 (or the pseudogene TRBV3-2) with TRBJ1-3, with unresolved D. V was trimmed by 1 base and J by 1 base, leaving 14 bases between them. The germline V gene has CDR1 LGHDT and CDR2 YNNKEL (reference sequence). The CDR3 loop spans 17 amino acids. CDR3 nucleotide sequence: TGTGCCAGCAGCCAAGGTCGTCGGAGGGTTTCTGGAAACACCATATATTTT. Amino acid sequence: CASSQGRRRVSGNTIYF.

This clone showed up just a few times. The J gene is TRBJ2-1, the V gene TRBV7-2; TRBD2 matches 13 bases. Losses at the gene ends were 5 bases for V and 8 bases for J; bases not matched to a gene: 9. This CDR3 spans 16 amino acids. Looked up from germline, CDR1 is SGHTA and CDR2 is FQGNSA. The CDR3 nucleotides are TGTGCCAGCAGCAGCGGGGGACTAGCGGGGATTGATGAGCAGTTCTTC. This codes for CASSSGGLAGIDEQFF.

This chain uses TRBV6-6 with TRBJ2-7, with 8 nucleotides matching TRBD1. Germline V gives CDR1 MNHNY, CDR2 SVGAGI (reference sequence). The ends lost 8 bases at V and 0 bases at J; junction bases unmatched: 6. The CDR3 consists of 14 residues. CDR3 sequence reads: CASGNTGGSYEQYF. The CDR3 DNA reads as TGTGCCAGCGGGAATACAGGGGGCTCCTACGAGCAGTACTTC.

This rearrangement joins TRBV29-1 to TRBJ1-1; tentatively, D is TRBD1 (5 bases). Per the germline V gene, CDR1 is SQVTM and CDR2 is ANQGSEA. The CDR3 totals 11 residues. The ends were cut back, 8 bases at V and 5 bases at J, with 12 bases in the middle. CDR3 protein: CSSVGVTEAFF. The CDR3 coding sequence is TGCAGCAGTGTAGGGGTGACTGAAGCTTTCTTT. Filled out from reference TRBV29-1 and TRBJ1-1, the complete variable domain reads SAVISQKPSRDICQRGTSLTIQCQVDSQVTMMFWYRQQPGQSLTLIATANQGSEATYESGFVIDKFPISRPNLTFSTLTVSNMSPEDSSIYLCSSVGVTEAFFGQGTRLTVV.

The chain joins TRBV3-1 (or the pseudogene TRBV3-2) to TRBJ2-1, with 8 nucleotides matching TRBD2. The CDR3 runs 14 residues. Germline assignment: CDR1 LGHDT and CDR2 YNNKEL (reference sequence). V gave up 5 bases and J gave up 8 bases; unmatched junction bases: 8. CDR3 loop: CASSSQRGFYEQFF. CDR3 bases: TGTGCCAGCAGCTCACAGCGGGGGTTTTATGAGCAGTTCTTC.

In this sample, this clone turned up once. The chain employs TRBV11-2 and TRBJ2-1; possible D gene TRBD2, 5 bases. Germline loops: CDR1 SGHAT, CDR2 FQNNGV. There are 16 residues in the CDR3. Trimming took off 1 base at V and 10 bases at J, with 20 bases between the two ends. Here the CDR3 DNA reads TGTGCCAGCAGCTTAGTCGGACCAGCCGGCCGCGGGGAGCAGTTCTTC. Its translation: CASSLVGPAGRGEQFF.